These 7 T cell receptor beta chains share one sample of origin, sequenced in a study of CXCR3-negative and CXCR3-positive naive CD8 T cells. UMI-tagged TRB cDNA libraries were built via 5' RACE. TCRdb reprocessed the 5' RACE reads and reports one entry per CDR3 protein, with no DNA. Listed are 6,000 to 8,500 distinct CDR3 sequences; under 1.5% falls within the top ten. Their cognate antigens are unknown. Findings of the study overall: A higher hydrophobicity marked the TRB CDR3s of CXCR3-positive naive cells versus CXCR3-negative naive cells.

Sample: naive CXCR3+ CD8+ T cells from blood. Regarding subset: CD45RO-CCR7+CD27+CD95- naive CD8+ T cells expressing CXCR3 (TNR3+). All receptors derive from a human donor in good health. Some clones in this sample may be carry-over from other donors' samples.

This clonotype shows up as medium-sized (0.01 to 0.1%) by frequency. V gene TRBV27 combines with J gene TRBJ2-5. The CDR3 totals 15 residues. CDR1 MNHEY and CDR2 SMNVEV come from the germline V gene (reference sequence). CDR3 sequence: CASSLYGSNRETQYF.

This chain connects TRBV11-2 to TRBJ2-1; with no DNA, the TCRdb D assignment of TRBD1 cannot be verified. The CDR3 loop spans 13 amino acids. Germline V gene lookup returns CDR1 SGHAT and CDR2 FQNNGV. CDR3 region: CASSLGPGYEQFF.

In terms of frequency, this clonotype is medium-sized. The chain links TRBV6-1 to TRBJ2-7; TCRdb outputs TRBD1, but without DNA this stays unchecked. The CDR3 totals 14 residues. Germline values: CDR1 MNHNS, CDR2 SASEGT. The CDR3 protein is CASSTRTGLDEQYF.

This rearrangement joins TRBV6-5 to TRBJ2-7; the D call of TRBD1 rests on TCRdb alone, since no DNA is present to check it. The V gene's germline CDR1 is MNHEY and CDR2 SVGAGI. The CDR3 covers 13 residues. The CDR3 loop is CASLQGPSYEQYF.

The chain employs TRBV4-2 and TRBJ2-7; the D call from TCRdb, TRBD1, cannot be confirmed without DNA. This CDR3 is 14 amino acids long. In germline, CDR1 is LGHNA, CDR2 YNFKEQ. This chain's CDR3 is CASTHYLGHYEQYF.

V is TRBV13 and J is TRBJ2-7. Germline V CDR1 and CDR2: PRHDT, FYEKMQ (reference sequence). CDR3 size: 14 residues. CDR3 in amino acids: CASSSLGFGYEQYF. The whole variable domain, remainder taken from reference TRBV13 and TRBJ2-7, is AAGVIQSPRHLIKEKRETATLKCYPIPRHDTVYWYQQGPGQDPQFLISFYEKMQSDKGSIPDRFSAQQFSDYHSELNMSSLELGDSALYFCASSSLGFGYEQYFGPGTRLTVT.

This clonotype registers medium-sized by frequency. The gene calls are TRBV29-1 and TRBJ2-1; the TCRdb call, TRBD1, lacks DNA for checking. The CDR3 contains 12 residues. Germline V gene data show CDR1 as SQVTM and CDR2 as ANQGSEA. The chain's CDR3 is CSGDRNYNEQFF.